This T cell receptor (beta chain) was found in a study of T cells in Graves' hyperthyroidism and ophthalmopathy (dated by TCRdb to about 2019). For the wider study: Peripheral blood samples were taken at the time of initial diagnosis, prior to any treatment. Thyroid tissue and blood T-cell repertoires from six Graves' hyperthyroidism patients were also compared in the study. Prospective prediction of ophthalmopathy was tested in an independent validation cohort of 18 to 20 hyperthyroidism patients and 15 to 17 patients who later progressed to ophthalmopathy. The paper describes TCR Vbeta CDR3 sequencing of 120 to 150 peripheral blood samples, made up of approximately 40 ophthalmopathy patients, around 78 hyperthyroidism patients and 17 progressor patients. The approximately 95 discovery patients were divided at random into training and test sets in a 7:3 ratio. A discovery cohort of around 98 patients, about 43 with Graves' ophthalmopathy and about 58 with stable Graves' hyperthyroidism, was used to find distinguishing TCR V-J signatures. Once sampling was done, hyperthyroidism patients were given methimazole at a starting dose of 30 mg daily, whereas ophthalmopathy patients were given high-dose intravenous methylprednisolone.

Amplification of TCR beta CDR3 regions was carried out from RNA transcripts. The TCR CDR3 was subjected to a first round of RT-PCR using the HTBI primer set and the Qiagen OneStep RT-PCR kit. A second multiplex PCR round built the libraries, followed by size selection and purification. Paired-end sequencing of the libraries was performed with 100 bp reads on an Illumina HiSeq2000. Under the source paper's analysis protocol: Raw data were processed with SOAPnuke, discarding reads with adapters, uncalled bases, mean Phred below 15, or no exact constant-primer or identifier match. High-quality paired reads were merged using COPE v1.2.5, and each unique nucleotide sequence was defined as a clonotype. MiTCR v1.1 was used to align the clonotypes against IMGT TRBV, TRBD and TRBJ reference segments. Analysis was restricted to V-J combinations with a frequency above 0.0001, which covered just over 98% of repertoires. The TCS score was defined as the ratio of F50 (clonal expansion) to E x V (chaos), calculated using BLOSUM62-based TCRdist between CDR3 peptides within each V-J. Welch's t-statistics and random forest reduced roughly 540 V-J features to 10 to 15, which were used in a naive Bayes classifier (R e1071). TCRdb applied fastp at Q25 and MiXCR to the public reads, then kept only in-frame beta chains. Rows with one shared CDR3 protein collapse into an entry with the most common genes and DNA. It is TCRdb's table, rather than the study itself, that gives the V and J calls and clone size. The sample data list 250,000 to 300,000 distinct CDR3 sequences, and around 13% of these were observed just once. 6.5% to 10% of the sample comes from the top ten.

On the study overall, not on this receptor specifically: Ophthalmopathy was separated from stable hyperthyroidism by a 13 V-J signature model, with roughly 88% sensitivity and approximately 84% specificity obtained in cross-validation and 80%/75% obtained in testing. During validation, the model predicted progression to ophthalmopathy a median of approximately 6.5 months ahead of onset, with around 71% sensitivity and less than 85% specificity. Most expanded thyroid clonotypes (frequency above 0.001) were also detected in blood, a finding suggesting that blood repertoires may reflect thyroid immune responses. No statistical method was used to set the sample size in advance, and investigators knew the group allocation.

This clonotype was seen many times. Its binding antigen is unknown. No base quality information exists; no much larger clone differs at one position. Stable Graves' hyperthyroidism was defined as no progression to ophthalmopathy during 18 months of follow-up. Hyperthyroidism patients were newly diagnosed, had a disease duration of under 2 months, and were aged 18 to 65 years. Exclusion was applied to patients with uncontrolled infections, other autoimmune diseases, pregnancy or lactation. Diagnoses relied on clinical symptoms, serum thyroxine and TRAb, thyroid ultrasound and orbital computed tomography. PBMCs were separated from roughly 10 ml of fresh peripheral blood using Ficoll-Paque density gradient centrifugation. Total RNA was extracted using Trizol reagent, and RNA quality was assessed on an Agilent 2100 Bioanalyzer. The germline V and J ends show losses of 4 bases and 4 bases respectively, and no gene match explains 1 base of the junction. Spanning cysteine to phenylalanine, the CDR3 consists of 14 amino acids. This entry keeps only the CDR3 DNA: 42 bases, framed from base 1. The germline V gene specifies SNHLY as CDR1 and FYNNEI as CDR2.

The rearranged segments are TRBV2 and TRBJ1-6, with 7 middle bases fitting TRBD1. The source material was blood. The sequence was obtained from a woman between 40 and 55 years old with Graves' hyperthyroidism. The sequenced DNA is TGTGCCAGCAGTGGGGACAGTTATAATTCACCCCTCCACTTT. Its amino acids are CASSGDSYNSPLHF.